This TCR beta chain was documented in a study of cytomegalovirus exposure and HLA in healthy donors. Trimming cost V 6 bases and J 9 bases, with 12 bases left between them. In germline, CDR1 is WSHSY, CDR2 SAAADI. The CDR3 loop spans 13 amino acids. The study's findings and limits: Despite most TCR sequences being rare, some public TCRs occurred in many donors.

Produced via immunoSEQ multiplex PCR; TCRdb's table is partial and in-frame only. The table lists under 300,000 clones, almost 90% of them singletons, with around 0.34% in the top ten. Notes on this clone: Its antigen is as yet unknown.

The receptor was isolated from a woman aged 18 to 35 in good health and CMV-seronegative. Sequences were obtained from PBMCs. The chain combines TRBV10-2 with TRBJ1-6, with TRBD1 as a possible D gene (5 bases). The DNA of the CDR3 is TGCGCCAGCAGAGTGGGGGGTGGTTCACCCCTCCACTTT. Translating gives CASRVGGGSPLHF.